The source of this T cell receptor (beta chain) is a study of blood T cells in healthy people across ages (dated by TCRdb to the mid-2010s). Some background on the complete study: Template switching captured roughly one uniquely barcoded TCR beta cDNA molecule per two T cells in model experiments. Using the same blood draw, the study looked at two additional independent replicas of 1 million unique cDNA reads for two donors, one aged 18 to 30 and the other aged 80 or older. Donors were grouped into four age groups: young (average about 15 years), middle-aged (39), aged (about 59) and long-lived (around 80). Age-related changes in TCR beta repertoire diversity were measured in the study by deep sequencing normalized with unique cDNA molecular identifiers.

This clonotype was recorded a few times. The antigen it binds to is not known. Qualities for individual bases were not recorded, and no much larger clone is one base off. Spanning cysteine to phenylalanine, the CDR3 consists of 13 amino acids. Only the CDR3 portion is preserved as DNA: 39 bases, with reading frame beginning at the first base. For CDR1 and CDR2, the germline V gene (reference sequence) lists DFQATT and SNEGSKA. Trimming at the junction amounts to 6 bases on V and 5 bases on J, and the germline ends lie 16 bases apart. Overall study results and their limits: Because profiling used bulk unsorted PBMCs, naive and antigen-experienced compartments could not be compared conclusively. Because the CMV infection status of the donors was unknown, age-related changes in expanded clonotypes may potentially have been confounded. Estimates of total diversity based on one million sequenced T cells were considered lower bounds and underestimates. As age increased, observed TCR beta diversity per million T cells dropped in a roughly linear way, and a significant reduction was already evident by age about 40. The long-lived group showed more naive CD4+ T cells, fewer expanded clones and increased TCR diversity than the aged group, suggesting age selection. A strong correlation was found between observed TCR beta diversity and the percentage of naive T cells measured by flow cytometry.

To prepare the library, 5' RACE was applied. The instrument was an Illumina HiSeq 2500. A second roughly 6 to 12 cycle PCR used a sample-barcoded 5' primer and a J-beta primer mix. A template-switch 5' adaptor carrying 12 random nucleotides introduced a unique molecular identifier onto each TCR beta cDNA molecule. Each sample yielded at least 3 million CDR3-containing paired-end reads. First-strand cDNA synthesis was performed from all RNA using the Mint cDNA synthesis kit, with priming by a TRBC-specific oligonucleotide. All cDNA was treated with uracil-DNA glycosylase and then went through a first 18-cycle PCR with the universal primers M1SS and BC2_uni_R. The published analysis was carried out like this. For normalization, 1 million high-quality reads, each with a distinct molecular identifier, were randomly selected from each sample. Reads with shared molecular identifiers were discarded instead of being binned into consensus sequences. MiTCR, with a Q25 quality threshold and the strictest error-elimination algorithm, was used for CDR3 identification, clonotype clustering and error correction. Lower-bound total TCR beta diversity was estimated with a nonparametric unseen species model using Euler transformation. TCRdb passed the public sequencing reads through fastp at Q25 and MiXCR, retaining productive beta sequences. Merged by CDR3 protein, the rows form single entries marked with the most common genes and DNA. In this record, the V and J calls reflect TCRdb's handling and not the investigators' own analysis. The sample profile shows about 930,000 distinct CDR3 sequences; roughly 28% of them were found once. The ten largest clones add up to roughly 10% of the sample.

The donors were 40 or so Caucasian individuals from Russia, aged 6 to 90 years, who were systemically healthy. Each donor gave ten milliliters of peripheral blood, collected into EDTA-treated Vacutainer tubes. PBMCs were isolated by Ficoll-Paque density-gradient centrifugation, with at least 7 million obtained per sample. Total RNA was extracted from PBMCs with Trizol reagent, with at least 6 micrograms obtained per sample. For every donor, an aliquot of PBMCs went through flow cytometry to measure the percentages of naive CD45RAhigh/CD27high T cells. These data are also associated with another study on T cells of mothers and their children. Reported in the second study: Nine systemically healthy Caucasian individuals, comprising three mothers and their six children, were included as donors. cDNA synthesis consumed the entire amount of extracted RNA, loaded at around 1.5 ug RNA in each 15 ul reaction. Sample barcodes and 2-4 random nucleotides were added via the M1S primer in the second PCR. More than 9 million TCR beta CDR3 reads were obtained from each mother, and about 3 million reads were obtained from each child. Thymic selection shapes the output of TCR recombination in a similar way in related and unrelated pairs, and inherited differences have a minor effect. Normalized repertoire overlap was always slightly but never significantly higher in related than unrelated mother-child pairs. No persistent microchimeric T cell clones were found, with a detection sensitivity of roughly 92 clones per million clonotypes. To look for features that set related mother-child pairs apart from unrelated individuals, the researchers ran deep NGS to compare the TCR beta repertoires of mothers and children. Mothers averaged roughly 40 +/- 4 years of age and children averaged roughly 11 +/- 4 years. Libraries were sequenced on Illumina HiSeq 2000 with 100+100 nt paired-end reads after adapter ligation with NEBNext reagents. To prevent cross-contamination, the mother and child libraries were prepared a month apart and were sequenced in separate runs. Each donor had between roughly 450,000 and 2,100,000 distinct TCR beta clonotypes identified. Naive TCR beta clonotypes were estimated from low-frequency clonotypes matched to each donor's FACS-determined naive share, without sorting.

The receptor comes from a woman aged 40-49 years in good health. Recombination joined TRBV20-1 with TRBJ1-2; TRBD1 might be the D gene, on 5 matching bases. The specimen was blood. The CDR3 region reads CSAPGGELYGYTF. The DNA sequence reads TGCAGTGCCCCCGGAGGGGAACTTTATGGCTACACCTTC.